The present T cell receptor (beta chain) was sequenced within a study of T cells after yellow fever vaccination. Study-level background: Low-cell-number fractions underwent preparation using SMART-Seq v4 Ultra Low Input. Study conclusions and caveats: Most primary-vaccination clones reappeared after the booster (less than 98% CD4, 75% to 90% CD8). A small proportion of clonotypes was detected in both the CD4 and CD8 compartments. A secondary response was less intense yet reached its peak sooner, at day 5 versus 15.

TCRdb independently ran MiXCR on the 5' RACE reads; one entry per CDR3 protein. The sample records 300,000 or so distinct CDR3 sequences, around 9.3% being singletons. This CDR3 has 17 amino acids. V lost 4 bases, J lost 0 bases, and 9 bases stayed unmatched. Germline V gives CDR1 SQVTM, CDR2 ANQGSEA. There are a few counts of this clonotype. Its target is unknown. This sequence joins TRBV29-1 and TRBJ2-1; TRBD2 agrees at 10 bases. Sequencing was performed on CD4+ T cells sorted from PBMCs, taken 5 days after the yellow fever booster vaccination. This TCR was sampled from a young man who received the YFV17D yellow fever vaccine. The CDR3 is CSVGPSGGPSSYNEQFF. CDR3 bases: TGCAGCGTTGGTCCTAGCGGGGGCCCGAGCTCCTACAATGAGCAGTTCTTC.